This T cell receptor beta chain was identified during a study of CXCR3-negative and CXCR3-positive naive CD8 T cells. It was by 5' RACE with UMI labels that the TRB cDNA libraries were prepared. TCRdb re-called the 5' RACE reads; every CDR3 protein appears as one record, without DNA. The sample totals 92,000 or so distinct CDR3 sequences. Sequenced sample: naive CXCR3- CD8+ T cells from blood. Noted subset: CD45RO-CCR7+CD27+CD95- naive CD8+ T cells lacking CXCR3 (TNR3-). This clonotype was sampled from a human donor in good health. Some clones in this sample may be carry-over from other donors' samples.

This CDR3 is CSARDFNGQETQYF. The chain uses TRBV20-1 and TRBJ2-5. Germline CDR1 reads DFQATT; CDR2 reads SNEGSKA (reference sequence). The CDR3 contains 14 residues.